A selection of T cell receptor beta chains follows, all from one sample in a study of T cell responses to AZD1222 COVID-19 vaccine. Clones were read by immunoSEQ multiplex PCR, and TCRdb kept only the in-frame ones, dropping some. The sample shows around 100,000 clones, less than 85% of them seen only once. Sequences were derived from peripheral blood, sampled 28 days after the second AZD1222 dose. Receptors were obtained from an adult who received the AZD1222 COVID-19 vaccine. Both conserved end residues are part of each CDR3. D genes are given only for firm matches. Where a row states a size, it is once, few, many or the class of an expanded clone; other rows omit it.

>TRBD1|TRBJ1-2|TRBV5-1|NA
CASNLKGGNYGYTF
TGCGCCAGCAACTTGAAAGGGGGCAACTATGGCTACACCTTC
>NA|TRBJ1-3|TRBV7-9|NA
CASSLVGGSGNTIYF
TGTGCCAGCAGCTTAGTCGGGGGGTCTGGAAACACCATATATTTT
>NA|TRBJ2-7|TRBV7-9|NA
CASSLEGIRTDEQYF
TGTGCCAGCAGCTTAGAAGGAATCCGGACCGACGAGCAGTACTTC
>NA|TRBJ2-7|TRBV6-2/TRBV6-3|NA
CASSYDPVAYEQYF
TGTGCCAGCAGTTACGACCCAGTAGCCTACGAGCAGTACTTC
>NA|TRBJ1-1|TRBV9|NA
CASSLQVTTEAFF
TGTGCCAGCAGCTTACAGGTAACCACTGAAGCTTTCTTT
>NA|TRBJ2-7|TRBV21-1|NA
CAREGDREQYF
TGTGCCAGGGAGGGGGATCGGGAGCAGTACTTC
>NA|TRBJ2-1|TRBV7-2|NA
CASSLGPFSYNEQFF
TGTGCCAGCAGCCTTGGACCCTTCTCCTACAATGAGCAGTTCTTC
>TRBD1|TRBJ2-5|TRBV2|NA
CASSADRAEETQYF
TGTGCCAGCAGTGCGGACAGGGCGGAAGAGACCCAGTACTTC
>NA|TRBJ2-1|TRBV5-1|NA
CASSPGVGGSYNEQFF
TGCGCCAGCAGCCCTGGGGTGGGGGGCTCCTACAATGAGCAGTTCTTC
>NA|TRBJ2-5|TRBV6-2/TRBV6-3|once
CASSYHRQDQETQYF
TGTGCCAGCAGTTACCACCGGCAGGACCAAGAGACCCAGTACTTC
>TRBD1|TRBJ1-2|TRBV7-9|NA
CASSLEGAEGYTF
TGTGCCAGCAGCTTAGAGGGGGCCGAGGGCTACACCTTC
>NA|TRBJ1-3|TRBV19|once
CATATVASGNTIYF
TGTGCCACGGCGACAGTGGCCTCTGGAAACACCATATATTTT
>NA|TRBJ1-1|TRBV2|once
CRREGTEAFF
TGCCGCAGGGAGGGCACTGAAGCTTTCTTT
>NA|TRBJ1-1|TRBV2|NA
CASSVFQGLTEAFF
TGTGCCAGCAGTGTGTTCCAGGGTCTGACTGAAGCTTTCTTT
>NA|TRBJ1-4|TRBV19|once
CASSINEKLFF
TGTGCCAGTAGTATAAATGAAAAACTGTTTTTT
>NA|TRBJ2-7|TRBV29-1|NA
CSVLRGAQYF
TGCAGCGTCCTAAGGGGGGCACAGTACTTC
>TRBD1|TRBJ1-4|TRBV30|NA
CAWSGKLGDSIATNEKLFF
TGTGCCTGGAGTGGTAAGTTGGGGGACAGCATTGCAACTAATGAAAAACTGTTTTTT
>TRBD2|TRBJ2-3|TRBV7-2|NA
CASLLAESTDTQYF
TGTGCCAGCCTTCTAGCGGAAAGCACAGATACGCAGTATTTT
>TRBD1|TRBJ2-7|TRBV3-1/TRBV3-2|NA
CASSQAQGAWEQYF
TGTGCCAGCAGCCAAGCACAGGGGGCGTGGGAGCAGTACTTC
>NA|TRBJ1-1|TRBV2|NA
CASSESGGRAFF
TGTGCCAGCAGTGAATCGGGGGGCCGGGCTTTCTTT
>TRBD2|TRBJ2-7|TRBV4-3|NA
CASSQERGVYEQYF
TGCGCCAGCAGCCAAGAGCGGGGGGTCTACGAGCAGTACTTC
>NA|TRBJ1-4|TRBV4-2|NA
CASSQDRLINEKLFF
TGTGCCAGCAGCCAAGATCGACTAATTAATGAAAAACTGTTTTTT
>NA|TRBJ2-1|TRBV12-3/TRBV12-4|NA
CASGFYNEQFF
TGTGCCAGCGGATTTTACAATGAGCAGTTCTTC
>TRBD1|TRBJ1-2|TRBV7-9|NA
CASSFPSGGYGYTF
TGTGCCAGCAGCTTTCCCTCAGGGGGCTATGGCTACACCTTC
>NA|TRBJ1-2|TRBV11-2|NA
CASSPVGGVSYGYTF
TGTGCCAGCAGCCCCGTGGGGGGGGTAAGCTATGGCTACACCTTC
>TRBD1|TRBJ2-2|TRBV19|NA
CASSKPGQGFPGELFF
TGTGCCAGTAGTAAACCGGGACAGGGTTTCCCCGGGGAGCTGTTTTTT
>TRBD2|TRBJ2-3|TRBV15|NA
CATSNPSGATDTQYF
TGTGCCACCAGCAACCCTAGCGGGGCCACAGATACGCAGTATTTT
>TRBD2|TRBJ2-1|TRBV5-6|few
CASSRWAIAGLGNEQFF
TGTGCCAGCAGCCGGTGGGCTATAGCGGGCTTGGGGAATGAGCAGTTCTTC
>NA|TRBJ2-7|TRBV6-5|NA
CASSYGVADYEQYF
TGTGCCAGCAGTTACGGAGTAGCGGACTACGAGCAGTACTTC
>TRBD1|TRBJ1-1|TRBV18|NA
CASSPLNLQGATEAFF
TGTGCCAGCTCACCCCTGAACCTACAGGGGGCCACTGAAGCTTTCTTT
>NA|TRBJ1-2|TRBV6-5|NA
CASSYWGYGYTF
TGTGCCAGCAGTTACTGGGGCTATGGCTACACCTTC